The 21 T cell receptor beta chains reported below all come from one sample, sequenced in a study of identical twins. MiXCR, run by TCRdb on the 5' RACE reads, gives a single entry per CDR3 protein. Of a few hundred thousand distinct CDR3 sequences listed, around a tenth are singletons. In addition, the sample was reused for a study of yellow fever vaccine responses in identical twins.

Sequences were obtained from PBMCs. These receptor sequences come from a woman aged 18-30 years in good health.

This clonotype occurred a few times. The chain is built from TRBV6-6 and TRBJ2-5, with D tentatively TRBD1 (5 bases). Looked up from germline, CDR1 is MNHNY and CDR2 is SVGAGI (reference sequence). Trimming shortened V by 6 bases and J by 4 bases, and 12 bases separated the two germline ends. The CDR3 consists of 13 residues. This CDR3 is CASRPFRGETQYF. Here the CDR3 DNA reads TGTGCCAGCAGGCCCTTTAGGGGAGAGACCCAGTACTTC.

This chain uses TRBV27 with TRBJ2-1; 8 bases agree with TRBD2. Germline CDR1 MNHEY, CDR2 SMNVEV (reference sequence). The V gene end was trimmed by 3 bases and the J gene end by 1 base; junction bases not matched to a gene: 5. The CDR3 is 16 amino acids. CDR3 DNA sequence: TGTGCCAGCAGTTTTTCCAGCGGGAGTTCCTACAATGAGCAGTTCTTC. Translation gives CASSFSSGSSYNEQFF.

This clonotype was counted a few times. The chain joins TRBV20-1 to TRBJ2-3; TRBD2 aligns across 9 bases. This CDR3 has 14 residues. V shed 5 bases, J shed 3 bases, and the junction held 6 bases outside the gene matches. Germline assignment: CDR1 DFQATT and CDR2 SNEGSKA (reference sequence). DNA of the CDR3: TGCAGTGCTTCTTTAGCGGGGGTTACAGATACGCAGTATTTT. It specifies CSASLAGVTDTQYF.

V and J are TRBV12-3 or TRBV12-4 and TRBJ2-5; D gene uncertain. The CDR3 covers 13 residues. The V gene lost 8 bases and the J gene lost 3 bases, with 13 bases spanning the gap. For the CDR3, the DNA is TGTGCCAGCGCCCTTCGTGGTGAAGAGACCCAGTACTTC. Amino acid sequence: CASALRGEETQYF.

This chain uses TRBV9 with TRBJ2-3; weak D call: TRBD1 (7 bases). Germline V CDR1 and CDR2: SGDLS, YYNGEE. This CDR3 is 16 amino acids long. V shed 0 bases and J shed 4 bases, with 15 bases lying between them. This chain's CDR3 is CASSVGAGGYPDTQYF. The CDR3 DNA follows: TGTGCCAGCAGCGTAGGTGCAGGGGGGTATCCAGATACGCAGTATTTT.

The chain joins TRBV7-9 to TRBJ1-6; D is possibly TRBD1 (6 bases). V lost 1 base and J lost 0, with 10 bases in between. The CDR3 loop spans 17 amino acids. The germline CDR1 and CDR2 sequences are SEHNR and FQNEAQ (reference sequence). CDR3 residues: CASSLDTGSSYNSPLHF. The CDR3 coding sequence is TGTGCCAGCAGCTTAGACACAGGGAGCTCCTATAATTCACCCCTCCACTTT.

The chain carries TRBV19 and TRBJ2-1; D remains ambiguous. Deletions cut 6 bases from V and 4 bases from J, with 16 bases between. Germline V lookup: CDR1 LNHDA, CDR2 SQIVND (reference sequence). CDR3 length: 15 amino acids. The CDR3 is CASSRTASVYNEQFF. The CDR3 coding sequence is TGTGCCAGTAGCCGCACCGCAAGTGTTTACAATGAGCAGTTCTTC. Variable domain in full (rest from reference TRBV19 and TRBJ2-1): DGGITQSPKYLFRKEGQNVTLSCEQNLNHDAMYWYRQDPGQGLRLIYYSQIVNDFQKGDIAEGYSVSREKKESFPLTVTSAQKNPTAFYLCASSRTASVYNEQFFGPGTRLTVL.

This clonotype came up a few times. The CDR3 coding sequence is TGTGCCAGCAGCTCCGTCGACGGAACCTACGAGCAGTACTTC. Amino acid sequence: CASSSVDGTYEQYF. The chain has TRBV7-9 and TRBJ2-7; D unresolved. Germline V gene sequence: CDR1 SEHNR, CDR2 FQNEAQ (reference sequence). Trimming took 4 bases from V and 2 from J, leaving 12 bases between them. The CDR3 sequence is 14 residues long.

This clonotype was detected only a few times. The V call is TRBV11-2, the J call TRBJ2-3; TRBD1 aligns across 9 bases. Germline V gene lookup returns CDR1 SGHAT and CDR2 FQNNGV. The CDR3 covers 17 residues. The junction had 11 bases not matched to a gene; V was cut back by 5 bases and J by 2 bases. Here the CDR3 DNA reads TGTGCCAGCAGCGAAGCATTTCGGACAGGGGCCACAGATACGCAGTATTTT. This gives the protein CASSEAFRTGATDTQYF.

This clonotype is deemed medium-sized. The CDR3 region is CASSQGAGELFF. The CDR3 bases are TGTGCCAGCAGTCAGGGGGCCGGGGAGCTGTTTTTT. The chain links TRBV12-3 or TRBV12-4 to TRBJ2-2; 7 nucleotides match TRBD1. V lost 5 bases and J lost 6; bases outside the gene matches: 0. The CDR3 has 12 amino acids.

This clonotype has at least ten counts. For the CDR3, the DNA is TGTGCCAGCAGCCACAGCGAAGGCCGGAATCAGCCCCAGCATTTT. Translated, it gives CASSHSEGRNQPQHF. The chain combines TRBV12-3 or TRBV12-4 with TRBJ1-5; D uncertain. V was trimmed by 6 bases and J by 4 bases, leaving 16 bases between them. The CDR3 has 15 residues.

This clonotype was detected once. The chain has TRBV20-1 and TRBJ2-6; maybe TRBD1 (5 bases). The V gene's germline CDR1 is DFQATT and CDR2 SNEGSKA (reference sequence). The CDR3 is made up of 15 amino acids. With 4 bases removed from V and 6 bases from J, the gap between germline ends came to 16 bases. The CDR3 reads CSANSRQFKANVLTF. The CDR3 DNA follows: TGCAGTGCTAACAGTAGACAGTTCAAGGCCAACGTCCTGACTTTC.

There are a few counts of this clonotype. This chain connects TRBV3-1 to TRBJ2-3, with no clear D. The V gene lost 0 bases and the J gene lost 7 bases, with 8 bases spanning the gap. CDR3 length: 13 residues. CDR1 LGHDT and CDR2 YNNKEL come from the germline V gene (reference sequence). CDR3 nucleotides: TGTGCCAGCAGCCAAGACCACTCGAATACGCAGTATTTT. This encodes CASSQDHSNTQYF.

This clonotype was counted a few times. The chain recombines TRBV10-2 with TRBJ2-5, with 14 bases lining up with TRBD2. Unmatched junction bases numbered 7, after V lost 6 bases and J lost 4 bases. The CDR3 is 16 amino acids. CDR1 is WSHSY, CDR2 SAAADI, per germline. The DNA for the CDR3 is TGCGCCAGCAGCGGGGGACTAGCGGGAGAAGCAGAGACCCAGTACTTC. This gives the protein CASSGGLAGEAETQYF.

Concerning this clonotype: Given a much more abundant clone one base away, this may be a read error. The CDR3 nucleotides read TGTGCCAGCTGTTTAGTGCGCGGGGGTTCGAACACCGGGGAGCTGTTTTTT. Translating gives CASCLVRGGSNTGELFF. This chain links TRBV12-3 or TRBV12-4 with TRBJ2-2; 7 nucleotides line up with TRBD2. The CDR3 runs to 17 residues.

The genes are TRBV7-2 and TRBJ2-6, with D possibly being TRBD1 (5 bases). Trimming stripped 7 bases from V and 2 bases from J, with 30 bases between. Germline V CDR1 and CDR2: SGHTA, FQGNSA. This CDR3 contains 21 residues. DNA for the CDR3: TGTGCCAGCATCCAACTGGGGCCTTCAAAGCCCCTTTTTCCTGGGGCCAACGTCCTGACTTTC. The encoded protein is CASIQLGPSKPLFPGANVLTF.

This chain joins TRBV7-9 and TRBJ2-7, with 7 nucleotides matching TRBD2. The CDR3 runs 14 residues. CDR1 is SEHNR and CDR2 is FQNEAQ in the germline V gene (reference sequence). The ends lost 5 bases at V and 2 bases at J; junction bases unmatched: 6. CDR3 sequence reads: CASSAGRSTYEQYF. CDR3 DNA sequence: TGTGCCAGCAGCGCCGGGAGGTCGACCTACGAGCAGTACTTC.

This clonotype was counted a few times. V gene TRBV12-3 or TRBV12-4 combines with J gene TRBJ2-7; possible D gene TRBD1, 6 bases. This CDR3 has 12 residues. V was trimmed by 1 base and J by 10 bases, leaving 11 bases between them. CDR3: CASSLGGQQQYF. As DNA, the CDR3 is TGTGCCAGCAGTTTAGGCGGACAGCAACAGTACTTC.

This clonotype has only a few counts. The chain joins TRBV2 to TRBJ2-5, with D unclear. The V end was cut by 2 bases, the J end by 5 bases, with 12 bases between. The CDR3 runs 14 residues. The germline V gene encodes CDR1 SNHLY and CDR2 FYNNEI. The CDR3: CASSETSRVETQYF. In nucleotides, the CDR3 is TGTGCCAGCAGTGAAACATCAAGGGTCGAGACCCAGTACTTC.

This clonotype appeared many times. The V call is TRBV5-6, the J call TRBJ2-1, with D unclear. V was pared by 2 bases and J by 4 bases, with 4 bases between. This CDR3 has 12 amino acids. CDR1 and CDR2 (germline): SGHDT, YYEEEE. The CDR3 nucleotides read TGTGCCAGCAGCTTCAGTTACAATGAGCAGTTCTTC. This encodes CASSFSYNEQFF.

This clonotype was seen ten or more times. The chain couples TRBV7-9 to TRBJ2-2, with TRBD1 as a possible D gene (5 bases). The germline V gene has CDR1 SEHNR and CDR2 FQNEAQ (reference sequence). CDR3 length equals 14 residues. Trimming cost V 2 bases and J 4 bases, with 8 bases left between them. As DNA, the CDR3 is TGTGCCAGCAGCTTAAAAGGGGCCACCGGGGAGCTGTTTTTT. Its protein product is CASSLKGATGELFF.